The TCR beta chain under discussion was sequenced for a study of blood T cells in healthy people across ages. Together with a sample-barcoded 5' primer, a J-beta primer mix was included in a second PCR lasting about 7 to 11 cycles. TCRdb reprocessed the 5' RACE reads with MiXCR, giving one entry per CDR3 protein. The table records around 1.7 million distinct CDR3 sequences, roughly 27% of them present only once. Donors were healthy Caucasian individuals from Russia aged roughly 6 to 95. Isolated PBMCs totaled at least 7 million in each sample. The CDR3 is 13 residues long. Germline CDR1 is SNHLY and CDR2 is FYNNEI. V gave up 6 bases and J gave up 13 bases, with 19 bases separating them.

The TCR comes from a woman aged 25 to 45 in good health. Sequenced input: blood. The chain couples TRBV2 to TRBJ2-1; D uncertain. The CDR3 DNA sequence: TGTGCCAGCAGGAAAGGTGCTAACAATGTACAGTTCTTC. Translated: CASRKGANNVQFF.